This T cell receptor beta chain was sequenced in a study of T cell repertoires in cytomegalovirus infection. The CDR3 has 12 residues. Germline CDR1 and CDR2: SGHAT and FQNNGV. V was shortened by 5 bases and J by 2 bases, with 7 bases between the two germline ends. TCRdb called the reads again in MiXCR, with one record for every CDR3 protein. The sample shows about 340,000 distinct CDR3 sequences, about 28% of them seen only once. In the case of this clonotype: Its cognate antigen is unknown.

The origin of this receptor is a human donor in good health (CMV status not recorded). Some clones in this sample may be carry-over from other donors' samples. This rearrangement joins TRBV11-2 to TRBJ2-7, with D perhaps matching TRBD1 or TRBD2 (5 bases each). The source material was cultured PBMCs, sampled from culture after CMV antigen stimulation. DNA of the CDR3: TGTGCCAGCAGCGGGGACCCCTACGAGCAGTACTTC. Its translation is CASSGDPYEQYF.